The 30 T cell receptor beta chains reported below all come from one sample, sequenced in a study of blood T cell repertoires in COVID-19 (dated by TCRdb to 2020 to 2021). The library was made by the immunoSEQ multiplex PCR assay. Here the immuneACCESS table is served through TCRdb, limited to in-frame sequences with V and J called. Missing clones are a known gap in these copies; in checked studies unresolved V genes cover under half, and the rest lacks a known reason. The sample includes tens of thousands of clones, with more than 65% observed a single time. 9.6% of the sample is in the top ten clones. Sequencing was done on a sample of peripheral blood. Receptors originate from a man at least 80 years old with COVID-19, enrolled during active disease.

This chain uses TRBV7-9 with TRBJ2-5; 9 bases fit TRBD2. The CDR3 runs 14 residues. CDR1 SEHNR and CDR2 FQNEAQ come from the germline V gene (reference sequence). V gave up 1 base and J gave up 3 bases; unmatched junction bases: 0. The CDR3 DNA follows: TGTGCCAGCAGCTTAGGGACTAGCGAAGAGACCCAGTACTTC. Residues: CASSLGTSEETQYF.

This sequence joins TRBV11-2 and TRBJ1-1, with D maybe TRBD1 (5 bases). This CDR3 region has 16 residues. Germline assignment: CDR1 SGHAT and CDR2 FQNNGV. The germline V and J ends were trimmed by 1 base and 8 bases, with 20 bases remaining between them. DNA for the CDR3: TGTGCCAGCAGCTTAGCCTCGGACCCCTGGACACTAGAAGCTTTCTTT. Translation gives CASSLASDPWTLEAFF.

The rearrangement uses TRBV25-1 and TRBJ1-6; 8 nucleotides line up with TRBD1. The germline CDR1 and CDR2 sequences are MGHDK and SYGVNS. J gave up 9 bases and V 1 base, and 5 bases lay outside the gene matches. CDR3 length: 15 amino acids. Written as DNA, the CDR3 is TGTGCCAGCAGTGAATTGGACAGGGAGGCTTCACCCCTCCACTTT. This encodes CASSELDREASPLHF.

The rearrangement links TRBV19 to TRBJ2-1; 11 bases line up with TRBD2. CDR3 length: 14 residues. V gave up 5 bases and J gave up 12 bases; unmatched junction bases: 9. Germline V gives CDR1 LNHDA, CDR2 SQIVND (reference sequence). The CDR3 loop is CASSYLAGGRGQFF. In DNA form, the CDR3 reads TGTGCCAGTAGTTACTTAGCGGGAGGGCGGGGGCAGTTCTTC.

The chain carries TRBV29-1 and TRBJ2-5, with TRBD2 as a possible D gene (6 bases). This CDR3 spans 14 amino acids. V shed 5 bases and J shed 1 base, with 14 bases lying between them. Germline CDR1 reads SQVTM; CDR2 reads ANQGSEA. Here the CDR3 reads CSVRRGGAQETQYF. The CDR3 nucleotides read TGCAGCGTTAGGAGGGGAGGTGCCCAAGAGACCCAGTACTTC.

This clone was observed once. The chain carries TRBV7-2 and TRBJ2-7; perhaps TRBD1 as D (5 bases). V lost 5 bases and J 4 bases, leaving 9 bases between the germline ends. The germline V gene has CDR1 SGHTA and CDR2 FQGNSA. This CDR3 has 12 residues. CDR3 in amino acids: CASSRDRYEQYF. In DNA, the CDR3 is TGTGCCAGCAGCCGCGACAGATACGAGCAGTACTTC.

The V call is TRBV3-1 (or the pseudogene TRBV3-2), the J call TRBJ2-5; the D gene is possibly TRBD2 (6 bases). The CDR3 is 14 residues long. Germline V gene data show CDR1 as LGHDT and CDR2 as YNNKEL (reference sequence). Trimming took off 2 bases at V and 7 bases at J, with 14 bases between the two ends. CDR3 sequence: CASSQTGTPGTQYF. The CDR3 DNA is TGTGCCAGCAGCCAAACGGGGACTCCGGGGACCCAGTACTTC.

The V and J genes are TRBV10-2 and TRBJ1-1; no clear D gene. Germline CDR1 and CDR2: WSHSY and SAAADI. Deletions cut 0 bases from V and 6 bases from J, with 8 bases between. The CDR3 loop spans 13 amino acids. The DNA of the CDR3 is TGCGCCAGCAGTGAGTCGATCCGGGCTGAAGCTTTCTTT. The encoded protein is CASSESIRAEAFF.

This clone was found once. The chain's CDR3 is CATSSRTSIDTDTQYF. The CDR3 DNA reads as TGTGCCACCAGCTCCAGGACTAGCATCGACACAGATACGCAGTATTTT. V is TRBV15 and J is TRBJ2-3; 8 positions agree with TRBD2. Trimming removed 5 bases from V and 2 bases from J; junction bases left unmatched: 9. The CDR3 is 16 amino acids. CDR1 is LNHNV, CDR2 YYDKDF, per germline (reference sequence).

This rearrangement joins TRBV24-1 to TRBJ1-4, with TRBD1 identical over 9 bases. Germline V lookup: CDR1 KGHDR, CDR2 SFDVKD. The CDR3 has 15 residues. With 3 bases clipped from V and 7 bases from J, the junction kept 5 bases outside the gene matches. The CDR3 protein is CATSDHRGPGEKLFF. DNA for the CDR3: TGTGCCACCAGTGATCACAGGGGGCCGGGTGAAAAACTGTTTTTT.

The J gene is TRBJ1-4, the V gene TRBV6-2 or TRBV6-3; D call uncertain. Germline CDR1 and CDR2: MNHEY and SVGEGT. Trimming cost V 2 bases and J 0 bases, with 10 bases left between them. This CDR3 comprises 16 residues. The CDR3 DNA reads TGTGCCAGCAGTTACCAGAGGACTGCAACTAATGAAAAACTGTTTTTT. This translates into CASSYQRTATNEKLFF.

The V gene is TRBV18, the J gene TRBJ1-5; TRBD1 matches at 10 bases. The germline gives CDR1 KGHSH, CDR2 LQKENI. V lost 4 bases, J lost 5 bases, and 5 bases stayed unmatched. The CDR3 is 15 residues long. The chain's CDR3 is CASSLSGTGDQPQHF. The CDR3 DNA is TGTGCCAGCTCACTCTCAGGGACAGGGGATCAGCCCCAGCATTTT.

The chain is built from TRBV10-3 and TRBJ2-5; 9 bases fit TRBD2. The CDR3 length is 16 residues. V dropped 6 bases and J dropped 0; count of bases not matched to a gene: 8. Germline CDR1 and CDR2: ENHRY and SYGVKD. Here the CDR3 reads CAISHSSGEYQETQYF. The DNA for the CDR3 is TGTGCCATCAGCCACTCTAGCGGGGAGTACCAAGAGACCCAGTACTTC.

The chain links TRBV7-2 to TRBJ2-7; TRBD2 matches 8 bases. With V trimmed by 5 bases and J by 6 bases, 21 bases remained unmatched. In germline, CDR1 is SGHTA, CDR2 FQGNSA. The length of the CDR3 is 18 residues. The CDR3 region is CASSMRTTGLAMGLEQYF. CDR3 in DNA: TGTGCCAGCAGCATGAGGACCACAGGACTAGCCATGGGACTCGAGCAGTACTTC.

The rearrangement uses TRBV6-5 and TRBJ1-4; 7 bases align to TRBD1. The CDR3 loop spans 15 amino acids. V lost 0 bases, J lost 6 bases, and 4 bases stayed unmatched. Germline V CDR1 and CDR2: MNHEY, SVGAGI. The CDR3 region is CASSYSDRAYEKLFF. The CDR3, as DNA: TGTGCCAGCAGTTACTCCGACAGGGCGTATGAAAAACTGTTTTTT.

The chain combines TRBV5-1 with TRBJ2-7, with 12 bases that match TRBD2. The CDR3 totals 14 residues. The ends lost 7 bases at V and 6 bases at J; junction bases unmatched: 8. CDR1 SGHRS and CDR2 YFSETQ come from the germline V gene. This CDR3 is CASGTLAGGPEQYF. CDR3 DNA sequence: TGCGCCAGCGGTACCCTAGCGGGGGGGCCCGAGCAGTACTTC.

This clone has only one observation. The genes are TRBV7-2 and TRBJ1-6; D possibly corresponds to TRBD1 (6 bases). Germline V lookup: CDR1 SGHTA, CDR2 FQGNSA. This CDR3 region has 11 residues. V lost 5 bases and J lost 17, with 13 bases in between. As DNA, the CDR3 is TGTGCCAGCAGCCAAGGACAGAGATTCCACTTT. This gives the protein CASSQGQRFHF.

This clone came up once. The V and J genes are TRBV5-4 and TRBJ1-1, with D possibly matching TRBD1 (6 bases). In germline, CDR1 is SGHNT, CDR2 YYREEE (reference sequence). With 5 bases removed from V and 3 bases from J, the gap between germline ends came to 14 bases. This CDR3 spans 14 amino acids. CDR3 residues: CASSPDSWYTEAFF. CDR3 coding DNA: TGTGCCAGCAGTCCGGACAGTTGGTACACTGAAGCTTTCTTT.

V is TRBV5-5 and J is TRBJ1-5; TRBD1 might be the D (5 bases). Germline V gene data show CDR1 as SGHKS and CDR2 as YYEKEE (reference sequence). The CDR3 has 14 amino acids. V lost 4 bases and J lost 1, with 9 bases in between. The CDR3 sequence is CASSSGTSNQPQHF. DNA for the CDR3: TGTGCCAGCAGCAGCGGGACGAGCAATCAGCCCCAGCATTTT.

The chain carries TRBV19 and TRBJ2-5; TRBD2 is a possible D gene (6 bases). Trimming pared 3 bases from V and 5 bases from J, leaving 19 bases between. The CDR3 totals 16 residues. Germline CDR1 is LNHDA and CDR2 is SQIVND (reference sequence). The CDR3 DNA reads TGTGCCAGTAGTATGGTACAGACTAGTCTGCGTGAGACCCAGTACTTC. It specifies CASSMVQTSLRETQYF.

The chain uses TRBV2 and TRBJ1-1, with 8 bases matching TRBD1. V gave up 6 bases and J gave up 2 bases; unmatched junction bases: 5. CDR3 length: 14 amino acids. Germline values: CDR1 SNHLY, CDR2 FYNNEI. CDR3 sequence: CASRGGQVNTEAFF. As DNA, the CDR3 is TGTGCCAGCAGGGGGGGACAGGTAAACACTGAAGCTTTCTTT.

This clone was counted between two and nine times. The rearrangement links TRBV9 to TRBJ1-6, with D possibly being TRBD1 (6 bases). CDR3 length: 13 amino acids. Trimming pared 3 bases from V and 9 bases from J, leaving 10 bases between. CDR1 and CDR2 from the germline V gene are SGDLS and YYNGEE. DNA of the CDR3: TGTGCCAGCAGCGGGTCAGGGGTTTCACCCCTCCACTTT. Encoded protein: CASSGSGVSPLHF.

The chain combines TRBV18 with TRBJ1-2, with 8 bases identical to TRBD1. Trimming took 5 bases from V and 6 from J; bases not matched to a gene: 8. CDR3 length equals 14 residues. From germline, CDR1 is KGHSH and CDR2 LQKENI. The DNA of the CDR3 is TGTGCCAGCTCAGCCGCAGGGGGCCGAGATGGCTACACCTTC. Translation gives CASSAAGGRDGYTF.

The V gene is TRBV5-1, the J gene TRBJ1-1, with a possible D match to TRBD1 (5 bases). CDR1 SGHRS and CDR2 YFSETQ come from the germline V gene. Deletions cut 9 bases from V and 6 bases from J, with 21 bases between. This CDR3 has 14 residues. CDR3 sequence reads: CATSRGQGEPEAFF. The CDR3, as DNA: TGCGCCACGTCACGAGGACAAGGGGAACCTGAAGCTTTCTTT.

The chain joins TRBV27 to TRBJ2-2; possible D gene TRBD1, 6 bases. The V gene lost 7 bases and the J gene lost 0 bases, with 9 bases spanning the gap. Per germline, CDR1 MNHEY and CDR2 SMNVEV (reference sequence). CDR3 size: 14 residues. The CDR3 protein is CASTPGANTGELFF. CDR3 in DNA: TGTGCCAGCACCCCAGGGGCGAACACCGGGGAGCTGTTTTTT.

This chain's CDR3 is CSVEGQGALQYF. The DNA of the CDR3 is TGCAGCGTTGAGGGACAGGGGGCCTTGCAGTACTTC. J is TRBJ2-7 and V is TRBV29-1; 12 nucleotides agree with TRBD1. J lost 9 bases, V lost 3 bases, and 3 bases had no gene match. Germline V gives CDR1 SQVTM, CDR2 ANQGSEA. This CDR3 contains 12 residues.

This chain links TRBV11-2 with TRBJ2-3; D gene ambiguous. The germline V and J ends were trimmed by 7 bases and 2 bases, with 4 bases remaining between them. This CDR3 is built from 11 residues. The germline gives CDR1 SGHAT, CDR2 FQNNGV. In DNA form, the CDR3 reads TGTGCCAGCACCGTCACAGATACGCAGTATTTT. Its protein is CASTVTDTQYF.

The genes are TRBV5-1 and TRBJ1-6; a possible D gene is TRBD1 (5 bases). V lost 7 bases and J lost 5, with 16 bases in between. The CDR3 is 15 amino acids. Germline values: CDR1 SGHRS, CDR2 YFSETQ. For the CDR3, the DNA is TGCGCCAGCCAGACAGAAAACGTTAATAATTCACCCCTCCACTTT. This sequence encodes CASQTENVNNSPLHF.

This clone was seen just once. CDR3 DNA sequence: TGTGCCAGCAGCTTCGGGACAGGGCAAGCCTACGAGCAGTACTTC. Its protein is CASSFGTGQAYEQYF. V usage is TRBV7-2 and J usage is TRBJ2-7; 9 bases are shared with TRBD1. V lost 3 bases to trimming and J lost 2 bases; unmatched junction nucleotides: 5. The CDR3 is made up of 15 amino acids. Germline V gene data show CDR1 as SGHTA and CDR2 as FQGNSA.

DNA for the CDR3: TGCAGCGTCCAGACTGAGTATGGCTACACCTTC. It specifies CSVQTEYGYTF. The chain carries TRBV29-1 and TRBJ1-2; D is uncertain. Germline CDR1 SQVTM, CDR2 ANQGSEA. The V end lost 6 bases, the J end lost 5 bases, and 10 bases lay between the germline ends. The CDR3 contains 11 residues.